This TCR beta chain was observed in a study of OX40 agonist ivuxolimab in advanced cancers. Study summary: Melanoma, hepatocellular carcinoma, head and neck or renal cell cancer occurred in dose-escalation patients.

Assay: immunoSEQ multiplex PCR; the TCRdb copy retains only in-frame clones and omits some. The sample lists 35,000 to 45,000 clones, around 87% occurring once. This clone came up once. The germline V gene encodes CDR1 SGHVS and CDR2 FQNEAQ. The CDR3 consists of 10 residues. The V and J ends lost 3 bases and 6 bases respectively, with 3 bases between them. V usage is TRBV7-8 and J usage is TRBJ2-7; D unclear. The sample here was CD4+ or CD8+ T cells sorted from blood, taken in a trial of the OX40 agonist ivuxolimab. The source is an adult with an advanced solid tumor such as melanoma, head and neck, liver or kidney cancer. The CDR3 coding sequence is TGTGCCAGCAGCTTGACCGAGCAGTACTTC. It specifies CASSLTEQYF. Variable domain in full (rest from reference TRBV7-8 and TRBJ2-7): GAGVSQSPRYKVAKRGQDVALRCDPISGHVSLFWYQQALGQGPEFLTYFQNEAQLDKSGLPSDRFFAERPEGSVSTLKIQRTQQEDSAVYLCASSLTEQYFGPGTRLTVT.